This is a list of T cell receptor beta chains from one sample in a study of HIV-infected patients and healthy controls. MiXCR was run by TCRdb on the 5' RACE reads, yielding one entry per CDR3 protein. The repertoire holds about 15,000 distinct CDR3 sequences, 9.5% to 15% seen once, with approximately 40% in the top ten. The sample was blood, taken during antiretroviral therapy. These receptors were collected from an adult with HIV infection. The donor label of this sample is uncertain. Each CDR3 is given with its conserved first and last residue. A D gene is named only where the DNA matches it firmly. Where a row states a size, it is once, few, many or the class of an expanded clone; other rows omit it.

DNA: TGTGCCAGCAGCTTGGACTATTCCACAGATACGCAGTATTTT; CDR3: CASSLDYSTDTQYF; D: .; V: TRBV11-2; size: many; J: TRBJ2-3
DNA: TGCAGCGTTGAAAAGGGGCTAGGGACAGGGAACGAGCAGTACTTC; CDR3: CSVEKGLGTGNEQYF; D: TRBD1; V: TRBV29-1; size: few; J: TRBJ2-7
DNA: TGTGCCAGTAGTGGGACTTTCTTAAGCTCCTACAATGAGCAGTTCTTC; CDR3: CASSGTFLSSYNEQFF; D: .; V: TRBV19; size: .; J: TRBJ2-1
DNA: TGTGCCAGCGGATTGGCCACCGGGGAGCTGTTTTTT; CDR3: CASGLATGELFF; D: .; V: TRBV7-9; size: many; J: TRBJ2-2
DNA: TGCGCCAGCAGCTCTCGACACCAAGAGACCCAGTACTTC; CDR3: CASSSRHQETQYF; D: .; V: TRBV5-1; size: many; J: TRBJ2-5
DNA: TGTGCCAGCAGCTCCCCCGGACTAGCGGAAACAGATACGCAGTATTTT; CDR3: CASSSPGLAETDTQYF; D: TRBD2; V: TRBV7-3; size: medium-sized; J: TRBJ2-3
DNA: TGTGCCAGCAGTCAGGGTCGACGGACTGAAGCTTTCTTT; CDR3: CASSQGRRTEAFF; D: .; V: TRBV28; size: .; J: TRBJ1-1
DNA: TGTGCCTGGAGAGATGGGTTCCAAGAGACCCAGTACTTC; CDR3: CAWRDGFQETQYF; D: .; V: TRBV30; size: .; J: TRBJ2-5
DNA: TGTGCCAGCAGCTTAGTAGGGACCGAACCTTACAATGAGCAGTTCTTC; CDR3: CASSLVGTEPYNEQFF; D: .; V: TRBV11-2; size: many; J: TRBJ2-1
DNA: TGTGCCAGCAGTTACTTCGGGAGGCCCAACACCGGGGAGCTGTTTTTT; CDR3: CASSYFGRPNTGELFF; D: TRBD2; V: TRBV27; size: many; J: TRBJ2-2
DNA: TGCGCCAGCAGCTTGCGGACAGATTCACCCCTCCACTTT; CDR3: CASSLRTDSPLHF; D: .; V: TRBV5-1; size: many; J: TRBJ1-6
DNA: TGTGCCATCAGTGAGAGGACTAGCGGGGGCCATGAGCAGTTCTTC; CDR3: CAISERTSGGHEQFF; D: TRBD2; V: TRBV10-3; size: few; J: TRBJ2-1
DNA: TGTGCCAGCGCCGGGGACTTGGGCGGGGAGCTGTTTTTT; CDR3: CASAGDLGGELFF; D: .; V: TRBV3-1; size: .; J: TRBJ2-2
DNA: TGTGCCAGCAGTTATCGACTGTCGATGGGTCAAGAGACCCAGTACTTC; CDR3: CASSYRLSMGQETQYF; D: .; V: TRBV28; size: many; J: TRBJ2-5
DNA: TGTGCCACCAGTGATCACAGGGTTAACACCGGGGAGCTGTTTTTT; CDR3: CATSDHRVNTGELFF; D: .; V: TRBV24-1; size: .; J: TRBJ2-2
DNA: TGTGCCAGCAGCTTATCAGGAGAGCAGTTCTTC; CDR3: CASSLSGEQFF; D: .; V: TRBV11-2; size: many; J: TRBJ2-1
DNA: TGTGCCAGCGAGGGGGATCTATATGGCTACACCTTC; CDR3: CASEGDLYGYTF; D: .; V: TRBV28; size: many; J: TRBJ1-2
DNA: TGTGCCAGCAGAAAAGGGGACATAAGATATGGCTACACCTTC; CDR3: CASRKGDIRYGYTF; D: .; V: TRBV6-5; size: many; J: TRBJ1-2
DNA: TGTGCCAGCAGTACACAGGGGGTTTACGAGCAGTACTTC; CDR3: CASSTQGVYEQYF; D: TRBD1; V: TRBV28; size: many; J: TRBJ2-7
DNA: TGTGCCAGCTCCCTCAGAGGGGACTCTGGGGCCAACGTCCTGACTTTC; CDR3: CASSLRGDSGANVLTF; D: .; V: TRBV27; size: many; J: TRBJ2-6
DNA: TGTGCCAGCAGTTACTCAGGGCGGGAGGGCCCGGAGACCCAGTACTTC; CDR3: CASSYSGREGPETQYF; D: TRBD2; V: TRBV6-5; size: many; J: TRBJ2-5
DNA: TGCAGTGCTATGCCGGGACTAGCGGCCAAAAACATTCAGTACTTC; CDR3: CSAMPGLAAKNIQYF; D: TRBD2; V: TRBV20-1; size: .; J: TRBJ2-4